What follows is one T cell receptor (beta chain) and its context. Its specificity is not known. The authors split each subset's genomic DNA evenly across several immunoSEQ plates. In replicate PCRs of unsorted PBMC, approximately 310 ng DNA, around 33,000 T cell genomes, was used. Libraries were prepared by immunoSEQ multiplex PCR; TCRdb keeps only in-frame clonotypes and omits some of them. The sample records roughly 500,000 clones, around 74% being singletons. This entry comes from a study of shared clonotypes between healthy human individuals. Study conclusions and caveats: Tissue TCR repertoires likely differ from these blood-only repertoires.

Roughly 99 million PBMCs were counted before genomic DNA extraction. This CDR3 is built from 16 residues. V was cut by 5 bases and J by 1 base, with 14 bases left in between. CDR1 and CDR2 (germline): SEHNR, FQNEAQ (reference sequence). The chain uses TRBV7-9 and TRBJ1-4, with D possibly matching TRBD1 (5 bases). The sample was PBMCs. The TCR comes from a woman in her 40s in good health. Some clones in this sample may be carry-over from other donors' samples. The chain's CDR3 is CASSLPVGETNEKLFF. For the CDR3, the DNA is TGTGCCAGCAGCCTCCCTGTGGGGGAAACTAATGAAAAACTGTTTTTT. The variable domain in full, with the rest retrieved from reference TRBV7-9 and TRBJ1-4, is DTGVSQNPRHKITKRGQNVTFRCDPISEHNRLYWYRQTLGQGPEFLTYFQNEAQLEKSRLLSDRFSAERPKGSFSTLEIQRTEQGDSAMYLCASSLPVGETNEKLFFGSGTQLSVL.